The 19 T cell receptor beta chains listed next were all sequenced from one sample in a study of cytomegalovirus exposure and HLA in healthy donors. Clones were sequenced by immunoSEQ multiplex PCR, and TCRdb holds only the in-frame ones, with some missing. The table has a few hundred thousand clones, approximately 88% seen once. The sequenced sample was PBMCs. Receptors were obtained from a woman under 40 in good health and CMV-seropositive.

The J gene is TRBJ2-6, the V gene TRBV19; tentative D call: TRBD1 (6 bases). The CDR3 is made up of 17 amino acids. CDR1 and CDR2 (germline): LNHDA, SQIVND (reference sequence). With 6 bases removed from V and 2 bases from J, the gap between germline ends came to 17 bases. CDR3 residues: CASSRDTAKTGANVLTF. As DNA, the CDR3 is TGTGCCAGTAGCCGGGACACCGCCAAAACTGGGGCCAACGTCCTGACTTTC. Full variable domain (remainder filled in from reference TRBV19 and TRBJ2-6): DGGITQSPKYLFRKEGQNVTLSCEQNLNHDAMYWYRQDPGQGLRLIYYSQIVNDFQKGDIAEGYSVSREKKESFPLTVTSAQKNPTAFYLCASSRDTAKTGANVLTFGAGSRLTVL.

The V and J genes are TRBV6-5 and TRBJ1-1; D call uncertain. This CDR3 is 13 amino acids long. V gave up 6 bases and J gave up 1 base, with 9 bases separating them. Germline loops: CDR1 MNHEY, CDR2 SVGAGI. CDR3 coding DNA: TGTGCCAGCAGGGCCCCCTGGAACACTGAAGCTTTCTTT. It yields the protein CASRAPWNTEAFF.

The chain has TRBV7-2 and TRBJ2-1; TRBD2 matches at 14 bases. The CDR3 covers 18 residues. Looked up from germline, CDR1 is SGHTA and CDR2 is FQGNSA. The V and J ends lost 5 bases and 7 bases, in that order; junction bases with no gene match: 13. As DNA, the CDR3 is TGTGCCAGCAGCAGAGGACTTACCGGACTAGCGGGAGGTAATGAGCAGTTCTTC. Encoded protein: CASSRGLTGLAGGNEQFF.

This clone was detected only a few times. The V gene is TRBV6-5, the J gene TRBJ2-3; no reliable D call. V gave up 10 bases and J gave up 5 bases, with 7 bases separating them. The germline V gene has CDR1 MNHEY and CDR2 SVGAGI. The CDR3 totals 10 residues. In DNA form, the CDR3 reads TGTGCCACTCAGAGAGATACGCAGTATTTT. Translation gives CATQRDTQYF.

The gene calls are TRBV29-1 and TRBJ2-7; 8 positions match TRBD2. CDR1 SQVTM and CDR2 ANQGSEA come from the germline V gene. Trimming at V came to 8 bases and at J to 2 bases, leaving 8 bases not matched to a gene. CDR3 length equals 13 residues. The DNA of the CDR3 is TGCAGCACATGGGACGGGGGGGCCTACGAGCAGTACTTC. This translates into CSTWDGGAYEQYF.

The chain combines TRBV13 with TRBJ2-2; D could derive from TRBD1 or TRBD2 (5 bases each). The CDR3 length is 13 residues. Between the trimmed V and J ends, which lost 2 bases and 9 bases, there was a span of 10 bases. The germline V gene has CDR1 PRHDT and CDR2 FYEKMQ (reference sequence). CDR3 bases: TGTGCCAGCAGCTTAATCGGGGCTAGGGAGCTGTTTTTT. It yields the protein CASSLIGARELFF.

CDR3 DNA sequence: TGTGCCAGCTCACCACAGGGGTTATTGCACACCGGGGAGCTGTTTTTT. Translated, it gives CASSPQGLLHTGELFF. The V and J genes are TRBV18 and TRBJ2-2; D is possibly TRBD1 (5 bases). Trimming removed 1 base at V and 3 bases at J, with 12 bases between. CDR3 size: 16 residues. Germline loops: CDR1 KGHSH, CDR2 LQKENI.

V usage is TRBV30 and J usage is TRBJ1-1; 8 bases match TRBD1. The V gene's germline CDR1 is GTSNPN and CDR2 SVGIG (reference sequence). Trimming at V came to 2 bases and at J to 7 bases, leaving 12 bases not matched to a gene. CDR3 length equals 15 residues. Here the CDR3 DNA reads TGTGCCTGGAGTCAACTTGGGCTGGGGACAGGTGAAGCTTTCTTT. Protein: CAWSQLGLGTGEAFF.

The rearrangement joins TRBV6-5 to TRBJ2-7; weak D call: TRBD2 (6 bases). CDR1 is MNHEY, CDR2 SVGAGI, per germline. Trimming took off 5 bases at V and 1 base at J, with 12 bases between the two ends. This CDR3 region has 14 residues. The CDR3 reads CASSELRGSYEQYF. DNA of the CDR3: TGTGCCAGCAGTGAACTCCGGGGGTCCTACGAGCAGTACTTC.

This clone was seen only a few times. This CDR3 is CASNYRYGYTF. Here the CDR3 DNA reads TGTGCCAGCAATTACCGCTATGGCTACACCTTC. V gene TRBV28 combines with J gene TRBJ1-2; D gene uncertain. The CDR3 consists of 11 residues. Trimming cost V 7 bases and J 4 bases, with 7 bases left between them. In germline, CDR1 is MDHEN, CDR2 SYDVKM.

V usage is TRBV7-3 and J usage is TRBJ2-1; possible D gene TRBD1, 5 bases. CDR1 and CDR2 (germline): SGHTA, FQGTGA. V was cut by 8 bases and J by 8 bases, with 7 bases left in between. The CDR3 consists of 10 residues. The CDR3 DNA sequence: TGTGCCAGCGACAGCGATGAGCAGTTCTTC. It is translated as CASDSDEQFF.

This sequence joins TRBV7-2 and TRBJ1-2; TRBD1 agrees at 10 bases. Per the germline V gene, CDR1 is SGHTA and CDR2 is FQGNSA. V was clipped by 8 bases and J by 3 bases; unmatched bases: 9. This CDR3 is built from 15 residues. CDR3 residues: CASQTSGTGDYGYTF. As DNA, the CDR3 is TGTGCCAGCCAAACGTCCGGGACAGGGGACTATGGCTACACCTTC.

This clone was counted only a few times. The V and J genes are TRBV4-2 and TRBJ2-6; 7 bases are a match to TRBD1. The length of the CDR3 is 16 residues. V was clipped by 5 bases and J by 2 bases; unmatched bases: 6. CDR1 is LGHNA and CDR2 is YNFKEQ in the germline V gene. The CDR3 sequence is CASSLIQGTGANVLTF. In nucleotides, the CDR3 is TGTGCCAGCAGCTTAATACAGGGGACTGGGGCCAACGTCCTGACTTTC.

This clone was counted a single time. V is TRBV27 and J is TRBJ2-7; a weak D match, TRBD1 (6 bases). CDR1 is MNHEY, CDR2 SMNVEV, per germline (reference sequence). This CDR3 comprises 14 residues. V lost 3 bases and J lost 3, with 12 bases in between. CDR3 loop: CASSFTSDSYEQYF. The DNA for the CDR3 is TGTGCCAGCAGTTTCACCTCGGACAGCTACGAGCAGTACTTC.

The J gene is TRBJ2-7, the V gene TRBV29-1, with D perhaps given as TRBD1 or TRBD2 (5 bases each). The CDR3 has 13 residues. Germline V lookup: CDR1 SQVTM, CDR2 ANQGSEA. V was cut by 7 bases and J by 7 bases, with 20 bases left in between. In DNA, the CDR3 is TGCAGCGGTGGCGGCAGGGAGTATAGGGAGCAGTACTTC. Its protein product is CSGGGREYREQYF.

The J gene is TRBJ2-7, the V gene TRBV27; 11 nucleotides align to TRBD2. The CDR3 totals 15 residues. Trimming cost V 1 base and J 2 bases; bases outside gene matches: 1. The V gene's germline CDR1 is MNHEY and CDR2 SMNVEV (reference sequence). Here the CDR3 reads CASSLLAGGAYEQYF. Here the CDR3 DNA reads TGTGCCAGCAGTTTATTAGCGGGAGGGGCCTACGAGCAGTACTTC.

This chain connects TRBV27 to TRBJ2-3; D ambiguous. Trimming shortened V by 7 bases and J by 2 bases, and 13 bases separated the two germline ends. The germline V gene has CDR1 MNHEY and CDR2 SMNVEV (reference sequence). This CDR3 is built from 14 residues. This CDR3 is CASTMTRPTDTQYF. CDR3 sequence (DNA): TGTGCCAGCACGATGACCCGCCCCACAGATACGCAGTATTTT.

This chain uses TRBV6-5 with TRBJ1-1; D not resolved. This CDR3 comprises 15 residues. Trimming shortened V by 2 bases and J by 5 bases, and 15 bases separated the two germline ends. Germline values: CDR1 MNHEY, CDR2 SVGAGI. The CDR3 nucleotides read TGTGCCAGCAGTTACAATTCGGGCCCGGGAACTGAAGCTTTCTTT. It specifies CASSYNSGPGTEAFF.

The chain combines TRBV11-3 with TRBJ2-5; no firm D call. V lost 3 bases and J lost 5, with 22 bases in between. Germline loops: CDR1 SGHNT, CDR2 YENEEA. This CDR3 is built from 17 residues. Written as DNA, the CDR3 is TGTGCCAGCAGCTTTTCCCCCTACTTGGCGACCGAGGAGACCCAGTACTTC. Amino acids: CASSFSPYLATEETQYF.